The 22 T cell receptor beta chains below all came from one sample that was sequenced in a study of T cells in Graves' hyperthyroidism and ophthalmopathy. The source material, RNA transcripts, was used to amplify TCR beta CDR3 regions. First-round RT-PCR of the TCR CDR3 relied on the HTBI primer set. TCRdb processed the multiplex PCR reads anew with MiXCR; each CDR3 protein has one entry. The table records nearly 750,000 distinct CDR3 sequences, approximately 36% of them present only once. The specimen sequenced was blood. The receptors originated from a middle-aged woman with Graves' hyperthyroidism.

A few counts support this clonotype. CDR3 nucleotide sequence: TGCGCCAGCAGCCAAGGCCGAACTGCGGGGGATGAGCAGTACTTC. Protein sequence: CASSQGRTAGDEQYF. The chain has TRBV4-3 and TRBJ2-7, with TRBD2 matching 7 bases. CDR3 length: 15 residues. V was clipped by 1 base and J by 7 bases; unmatched bases: 10. Germline CDR1 reads LGHNA; CDR2 reads YSLEER.

This clonotype was detected many times. V gene TRBV20-1 combines with J gene TRBJ1-2; tentatively, D is TRBD1 (5 bases). Germline CDR1 DFQATT, CDR2 SNEGSKA (reference sequence). The CDR3 length is 14 residues. The germline V and J ends were trimmed by 3 bases and 7 bases, with 18 bases remaining between them. The CDR3 spells CSASGSVQGSGYTF. The CDR3 nucleotides read TGCAGTGCTAGCGGCTCGGTCCAGGGCTCTGGCTACACCTTC.

This clonotype was seen repeatedly, ten times or more. This chain connects TRBV7-3 to TRBJ1-1; maybe TRBD1 (5 bases). V lost 6 bases and J lost 0, with 14 bases in between. CDR3 length: 15 residues. Germline CDR1 reads SGHTA; CDR2 reads FQGTGA. As DNA, the CDR3 is TGTGCCAGCAGTCGGGACGGAGACATGAACACTGAAGCTTTCTTT. It encodes CASSRDGDMNTEAFF.

This sequence joins TRBV7-9 and TRBJ2-7, with 9 bases matching TRBD2. The CDR3 covers 16 residues. The junction had 8 bases not matched to a gene; V was cut back by 5 bases and J by 0 bases. Germline loops: CDR1 SEHNR, CDR2 FQNEAQ (reference sequence). This CDR3 is CASSHVAGVSSYEQYF. The CDR3 DNA reads TGTGCCAGCAGCCACGTAGCGGGGGTGAGCTCCTACGAGCAGTACTTC.

In regard to this clonotype: The CDR3 carries no conserved terminal phenylalanine or tryptophan, so it likely arises from a read error. No DNA is shown, since the ends of the CDR3 on it are uncertain; the CDR3 is the one TCRdb lists. The chain is built from TRBV7-9 and TRBJ2-7. CDR1 SEHNR and CDR2 FQNEAQ come from the germline V gene (reference sequence). With termini counted, the CDR3 has 9 amino acids. The CDR3: CASSLRVDI.

In its sample, this clonotype was seen a few times. This chain links TRBV20-1 with TRBJ2-5, with D perhaps matching TRBD1 (5 bases). The germline CDR1 and CDR2 sequences are DFQATT and SNEGSKA (reference sequence). V was cut by 7 bases and J by 1 base, with 16 bases left in between. The length of the CDR3 is 14 residues. The DNA of the CDR3 is TGCAGTGACCAGGGCGCAGACGTCCAAGAGACCCAGTACTTC. It yields the protein CSDQGADVQETQYF.

The chain couples TRBV7-2 to TRBJ1-2; maybe TRBD1 (5 bases). Germline V gives CDR1 SGHTA, CDR2 FQGNSA. Trimming left V 3 bases short and J 3 bases short, with 14 bases between. The CDR3 spans 15 residues. The CDR3 nucleotides are TGTGCCAGCAGCTTTCGACTAGCGGGGGACTATGGCTACACCTTC. Protein product: CASSFRLAGDYGYTF. The whole variable domain, filled in from reference TRBV7-2 and TRBJ1-2, reads GAGVSQSPSNKVTEKGKDVELRCDPISGHTALYWYRQSLGQGLEFLIYFQGNSAPDKSGLPSDRFSAERTGGSVSTLTIQRTQQEDSAVYLCASSFRLAGDYGYTFGSGTRLTVV.

Concerning this clonotype itself: A much larger clone differs from this one at a single base, so this may be a read error. The V call is TRBV25-1, the J call TRBJ1-6; TRBD1 might be the D (5 bases). Germline V gene lookup returns CDR1 MGHDK and CDR2 SYGVNS. This CDR3 region has 13 residues. Trimming left V 6 bases short and J 12 bases short, with 15 bases between. The DNA for the CDR3 is TGTGCCAGCAGGCAAGGGGTGGAATTACCCCTCCACTTT. As protein: CASRQGVELPLHF.

The CDR3, as DNA: TGTGCCAGCAGCTGGACTAGCGGGATTTACAATGAGCAGTTCTTC. This sequence encodes CASSWTSGIYNEQFF. The gene calls are TRBV7-1 and TRBJ2-1, with 12 positions matching TRBD2. TRBV7-1 is an ORF for which the function is uncertain. V gave up 4 bases and J gave up 4 bases; unmatched junction bases: 2. CDR3 length: 15 amino acids.

The V call is TRBV25-1, the J call TRBJ1-3, with D possibly matching TRBD1 (5 bases). CDR1 MGHDK and CDR2 SYGVNS come from the germline V gene. The V end was cut by 4 bases, the J end by 2 bases, with 15 bases between. There are 16 residues in the CDR3. CDR3 DNA: TGTGCCAGCAGTGCTGTCTGGGACTCGGCTGGAAACACCATATATTTT. Translation: CASSAVWDSAGNTIYF.

Note on this clonotype: A single base separates this from a much larger clone, so it may be a read error. The chain recombines TRBV19 with TRBJ2-5; no reliable D call. Germline V gives CDR1 LNHDA, CDR2 SQIVND (reference sequence). CDR3 length equals 11 residues. The CDR3 DNA reads as TGTGCCAGAAGTATGGTGGAGACCCAGTACTTC. Protein product: CARSMVETQYF.

This clonotype was detected only a few times. This chain uses TRBV6-5 with TRBJ1-5, with 10 bases fitting TRBD1. The CDR3 sequence is 17 residues long. The V segment lost 5 bases and the J segment 0 bases; nucleotides outside the gene matches: 7. Germline CDR1 reads MNHEY; CDR2 reads SVGAGI. CDR3 sequence: CASSEDRGGFSNQPQHF. The CDR3 DNA sequence: TGTGCCAGCAGTGAGGACAGGGGGGGTTTTAGCAATCAGCCCCAGCATTTT.

The chain combines TRBV2 with TRBJ1-1, with D perhaps matching TRBD1 (6 bases). Trimming removed 6 bases at V and 1 base at J, with 21 bases between. The germline CDR1 and CDR2 sequences are SNHLY and FYNNEI. This CDR3 comprises 17 residues. The CDR3 nucleotides are TGTGCCAGCAGAACCCGGTACAGGGTGGGAGAGAACACTGAAGCTTTCTTT. This encodes CASRTRYRVGENTEAFF.

This clonotype appeared many times. V usage is TRBV29-1 and J usage is TRBJ1-1; 10 bases fit TRBD1. This CDR3 contains 13 residues. Germline V gene lookup returns CDR1 SQVTM and CDR2 ANQGSEA. V was clipped by 4 bases and J by 4 bases; unmatched bases: 3. The CDR3 sequence is CSVGRQGATEAFF. CDR3 nucleotide sequence: TGCAGCGTTGGTAGACAGGGGGCCACTGAAGCTTTCTTT. The full variable domain, completed using reference TRBV29-1 and TRBJ1-1, is SAVISQKPSRDICQRGTSLTIQCQVDSQVTMMFWYRQQPGQSLTLIATANQGSEATYESGFVIDKFPISRPNLTFSTLTVSNMSPEDSSIYLCSVGRQGATEAFFGQGTRLTVV.

The table lists this clonotype with many counts. This chain joins TRBV7-6 and TRBJ2-7; D is perhaps TRBD2 (7 bases). The CDR3 loop spans 15 amino acids. V dropped 3 bases and J dropped 4 bases, with 16 bases sitting between them. The V gene's germline CDR1 is SGHVS and CDR2 FNYEAQ. The CDR3 DNA reads as TGTGCCAGCAGCTTGGGGGCGGGGGCCTTTTACGAGCAGTACTTC. Translation gives CASSLGAGAFYEQYF.

This chain connects TRBV24-1 to TRBJ2-7; 9 positions match TRBD1. Looked up from germline, CDR1 is KGHDR and CDR2 is SFDVKD. CDR3 length: 16 amino acids. V lost 2 bases, J lost 4 bases, and 8 bases stayed unmatched. The DNA of the CDR3 is TGTGCCACCAGTGATTCATTGGACAGGGGTAGATACGAGCAGTACTTC. The encoded protein is CATSDSLDRGRYEQYF.

The genes are TRBV29-1 and TRBJ1-1; 7 nucleotides align to TRBD1. Germline V gives CDR1 SQVTM, CDR2 ANQGSEA. This CDR3 region has 14 residues. V shed 6 bases, J shed 4 bases, and the junction held 11 bases outside the gene matches. CDR3 protein: CSVDEGAVGTEAFF. CDR3 DNA sequence: TGCAGCGTCGACGAGGGGGCAGTTGGCACTGAAGCTTTCTTT.

The chain is built from TRBV7-2 and TRBJ2-7, with D possibly matching TRBD2 (5 bases). Trimming left V 5 bases short and J 4 bases short, with 18 bases between. The CDR3 consists of 15 residues. The germline CDR1 and CDR2 sequences are SGHTA and FQGNSA. The CDR3 sequence is CASSPLGLALYEQYF. CDR3 sequence (DNA): TGTGCCAGCAGCCCCCTCGGGCTAGCCCTATACGAGCAGTACTTC.

The chain carries TRBV5-1 and TRBJ2-2, with D possibly matching TRBD1 (6 bases). V lost 0 bases and J 6 bases, leaving 12 bases between the germline ends. The germline V gene has CDR1 SGHRS and CDR2 YFSETQ. The CDR3 is 15 amino acids. The CDR3 DNA reads as TGCGCCAGCAGCTTGGCGGGACACCCACCCGGGGAGCTGTTTTTT. Protein: CASSLAGHPPGELFF.

V and J are TRBV10-1 and TRBJ2-7; TRBD2 aligns across 10 bases. The V segment lost 7 bases and the J segment 2 bases; nucleotides outside the gene matches: 17. Germline V gene lookup returns CDR1 WNHNN and CDR2 SYGVQD (reference sequence). CDR3 size: 18 residues. CDR3 amino acids: CASTNKLAGLIPTYEQYF. The DNA of the CDR3 is TGCGCCAGCACCAACAAACTAGCGGGATTAATTCCGACCTACGAGCAGTACTTC.

At least ten counts were recorded for this clonotype. The V gene is TRBV11-2, the J gene TRBJ1-1, with D possibly matching TRBD1 (5 bases). The germline V gene has CDR1 SGHAT and CDR2 FQNNGV. Trimming pared 5 bases from V and 9 bases from J, leaving 16 bases between. This CDR3 region has 13 residues. The CDR3 nucleotides are TGTGCCAGCAGCCAGAGAACACAGGAGAAAGCTTTCTTT. It specifies CASSQRTQEKAFF.

This clonotype was counted ten times or more. The CDR3 DNA reads as TGTGCCAGCAGTTCCTCCACAGGGCAGAGGGGGGAGCTGTTTTTT. It encodes CASSSSTGQRGELFF. This chain connects TRBV2 to TRBJ2-2; D possibly corresponds to TRBD1 (6 bases). The germline V gene encodes CDR1 SNHLY and CDR2 FYNNEI. The germline V and J ends were trimmed by 5 bases and 8 bases, with 18 bases remaining between them. This CDR3 spans 15 amino acids.